This T cell receptor (beta chain) came from a study of OX40 agonist ivuxolimab in advanced cancers. Germline values: CDR1 PRHDT, CDR2 FYEKMQ (reference sequence). This CDR3 has 19 residues. V lost 5 bases to trimming and J lost 0 bases; unmatched junction nucleotides: 11. The data were produced by immunoSEQ multiplex PCR, yet TCRdb's version contains in-frame clones alone and is incomplete. This sample has more than 85,000 clones, with about nine tenths found just once. This clone has only one observation. Its antigen remains unknown. Study-wide results and caveats: CD4+ and CD8+ blood T cells expanded clonally by week 6 at 0.1 to 3.0 mg/kg. CD8+ T cells were the subset that, on average, had more expanded clones than CD4+. In the expanded peripheral T cells, antigen specificity was never determined.

The chain uses TRBV13 and TRBJ2-1, with 12 bases fitting TRBD2. This specimen was CD4+ or CD8+ T cells sorted from blood, taken in a trial of the OX40 agonist ivuxolimab. This TCR derives from an adult with an advanced solid tumor such as melanoma, head and neck, liver or kidney cancer. CDR3 amino acids: CASSLVASGRVSSYNEQFF. DNA for the CDR3: TGTGCCAGCAGCCTAGTGGCTAGCGGGAGGGTAAGCTCCTACAATGAGCAGTTCTTC.